This is a list of T cell receptor beta chains from one sample in a study of cytomegalovirus exposure and HLA in healthy donors. TCRdb keeps only in-frame clones here, not all; method: immunoSEQ multiplex PCR. Of 130,000 or so clones listed, 80% were seen once; the top ten hold around 5%. Sequencing was done on a sample of PBMCs. The receptors were gathered from a man younger than 45 in good health and CMV-seronegative. Each CDR3 is given without its conserved first and last residue. Fields, in order: V gene, J gene, CDR3 protein.

TRBV7-2	TRBJ2-6	ASSQTGANVLT
TRBV9	TRBJ2-2	ASSLTSGQISTGELF
TRBV7-8	TRBJ2-5	ASSDRTDQETQY
TRBV7-5	TRBJ2-5	ARSGGAKGETQY
TRBV30	TRBJ1-2	AWSITTGRNVYGYT
TRBV18	TRBJ1-3	ASSPFMGGTGNTIY
TRBV2	TRBJ2-3	ASRTGGLGTQY
TRBV6-1	TRBJ2-7	ASSEALLGNYEQY
TRBV19	TRBJ2-2	ASSPPGTSGGELF
TRBV5-4	TRBJ2-2	ASSFITGELF
TRBV18	TRBJ1-2	ASSFEMTAYGYT
TRBV5-1	TRBJ2-3	ASSLQGQLDTQY
TRBV2	TRBJ1-5	ASMGQGGQPQH
TRBV29-1	TRBJ1-1	SVYRGLLEMNTEAF
TRBV5-4	NA	ASSFSAGPAYEQY
TRBV7-9	TRBJ2-7	ASSSLGGSYEQY
TRBV30	TRBJ2-5	AWTPSVQETQY
TRBV19	TRBJ2-1	ASSPGHYNEQF
TRBV4-1	TRBJ2-3	ASSQDQWGGRTDTQY
TRBV4-2	TRBJ2-7	ASSQDGTGGSDEQY
TRBV15	TRBJ1-2	ATSRGRDYGYT
TRBV4-1	TRBJ2-7	ASSQGLAGVGYEQY
TRBV2	TRBJ1-2	ASSEAGTGYYT
TRBV13	TRBJ2-3	ASSSRDRGGVDTQY
TRBV5-1	TRBJ2-3	ASSWDRVDQDTQY
TRBV5-1	TRBJ2-5	ASSSPGLAETQY
TRBV5-4	TRBJ1-3	ASSLNSFGNTIY
TRBV28	TRBJ2-7	ASSFDTGGYEQY
TRBV11-2	TRBJ2-5	ASSHRWKGQETQY
TRBV5-1	TRBJ2-7	ASSPPGTTSPYEQY
TRBV4-2	TRBJ1-2	ASSQQVTDRGLSYT
TRBV6-4	TRBJ2-1	ASRRESDYNEQF
TRBV5-1	TRBJ1-1	ASSLSENTEAF
TRBV2	TRBJ2-3	ASSDSSSTDTQY
TRBV19	TRBJ2-4	ASSIDGTGGASKNIQY
TRBV28	TRBJ1-5	ASSQTGLGNQPQH
TRBV29-1	TRBJ2-3	SVLRAGTDTQY
TRBV5-6	TRBJ1-2	ASSLWDRVKYGYT
TRBV4-3	TRBJ2-1	ASSQREVLNNEQF
TRBV7-8	TRBJ1-1	ASSLLASYPEAF
TRBV7-6	TRBJ2-2	ASSRGTSGGAAGTGELF
TRBV4-2	TRBJ2-7	ASSQVRLAANEQY
TRBV28	TRBJ1-5	ASSFRSGHQPQH
TRBV7-7	TRBJ2-5	ASSSGTSQETQY
TRBV28	NA	ASSFTGAYEQY
TRBV5-4	TRBJ2-3	ASSLPSGRDTDTQY